These T cell receptor beta chains were read from a single sample in a study of blood T cell repertoires in COVID-19. The assay was immunoSEQ multiplex PCR, and TCRdb's table has in-frame clones only and misses some. The sample shows 57,000 or so clones, more than 60% of them seen only once. The sequenced sample consisted of peripheral blood. The receptors come from a man in his 60s with acute or convalescent COVID-19. The CDR3 runs from the conserved cysteine through the conserved F or W. The order of the fields is D gene, J gene, CDR3 length, V gene, clone size, CDR3 protein, CDR3 DNA. The D gene is left open where the match is weak. Clone size is given for some rows only: seen once, a few or many times, or a class if the clone is expanded.

>.|TRBJ2-7|12|TRBV6-1|.
CASSEASGMQYF
TGTGCCAGCAGTGAAGCGTCAGGGATGCAGTACTTC
>TRBD1|TRBJ2-1|14|TRBV18|.
CASSRETGDNEQFF
TGTGCCAGCTCGCGCGAGACAGGGGACAATGAGCAGTTCTTC
>.|TRBJ1-3|18|TRBV18|few
CASSPRFGGRSSGNTIYF
TGTGCCAGCTCACCACGGTTTGGGGGCCGGAGCTCTGGAAACACCATATATTTT
>TRBD2|TRBJ2-3|15|TRBV5-1|.
CASSWGTSGTDTQYF
TGCGCCAGCAGCTGGGGGACTAGCGGAACAGATACGCAGTATTTT
>.|TRBJ2-6|19|TRBV19|.
CASSPGGIWGRAGANVLTF
TGTGCCAGTAGTCCTGGAGGGATTTGGGGAAGGGCTGGGGCCAACGTCCTGACTTTC
>TRBD2|TRBJ2-5|15|TRBV7-2|.
CASTLGAGGGETQYF
TGTGCCAGCACCCTAGGAGCGGGAGGAGGAGAGACCCAGTACTTC
>.|TRBJ1-3|15|TRBV7-6|.
CASSLAASTVDTIYF
TGTGCCAGCAGCTTAGCCGCCTCTACAGTTGACACCATATATTTT
>TRBD1|TRBJ2-3|16|TRBV18|.
CASSPRNRGYTDTQYF
TGTGCCAGCTCACCACGGAACAGGGGCTACACAGATACGCAGTATTTT
>.|TRBJ2-1|16|TRBV4-1|.
CASSPGMDREGDEQFF
TGCGCCAGCAGCCCCGGAATGGACAGGGAGGGTGATGAGCAGTTCTTC
>.|TRBJ2-7|15|TRBV27|.
CASSYSSRSSYEQYF
TGTGCCAGCAGTTACTCTAGCAGGAGCTCCTACGAGCAGTACTTC
>TRBD2|TRBJ2-5|15|TRBV7-9|.
CASSPGGGRQETQYF
TGTGCCAGCAGCCCGGGCGGGGGACGCCAAGAGACCCAGTACTTC
>TRBD2|TRBJ2-3|17|TRBV3-1/TRBV3-2|.
CASSQGRLAGSTDTQYF
TGTGCCAGCAGCCAAGGCCGACTAGCGGGGAGCACAGATACGCAGTATTTT
>TRBD1|TRBJ1-6|13|TRBV30|.
CARRAGGDSPLHF
TGTGCCCGAAGAGCAGGGGGAGATTCACCCCTCCACTTT
>TRBD2|TRBJ2-7|19|TRBV11-2|.
CASSLDFEYGTSVSYEQYF
TGTGCCAGCAGCTTAGATTTCGAGTATGGGACTAGCGTTTCCTACGAGCAGTACTTC
>TRBD1|TRBJ2-7|15|TRBV6-5|.
CASTPAGQGSDEQYF
TGTGCCAGCACTCCCGCGGGACAGGGATCCGACGAGCAGTACTTC
>.|TRBJ2-7|15|TRBV4-3|.
CASSQDGDGSDEQYF
TGCGCCAGCAGCCAAGATGGCGACGGGAGCGACGAGCAGTACTTC
>TRBD1|TRBJ2-1|15|TRBV7-3|.
CASSHRGTVNNEQFF
TGTGCCAGCAGCCACCGAGGGACAGTGAACAATGAGCAGTTCTTC
>TRBD2|TRBJ2-7|15|TRBV4-3|.
CASSPGLAVTYEQYF
TGCGCCAGCAGCCCTGGACTAGCGGTAACCTACGAGCAGTACTTC
>.|TRBJ2-3|15|TRBV10-1|.
CASSESRGSADTQYF
TGCGCCAGCAGTGAGTCTAGAGGCAGTGCAGATACGCAGTATTTT
>TRBD2|TRBJ2-3|15|TRBV5-6|.
CASSIVGTRTDTQYF
TGTGCCAGCAGCATTGTCGGGACTAGGACAGATACGCAGTATTTT
>.|TRBJ2-6|16|TRBV7-9|medium-sized
CASSLGGLYGANVLTF
TGTGCCAGCAGCTTAGGGGGGCTTTATGGGGCCAACGTCCTGACTTTC
>.|TRBJ2-3|11|TRBV30|.
CAWSVRDTQYF
TGTGCCTGGAGTGTGAGAGATACGCAGTATTTT
>.|TRBJ1-4|14|TRBV18|.
CASSDGTNNEKLFF
TGTGCCAGTTCCGACGGGACAAATAATGAAAAACTGTTTTTT
>.|TRBJ2-7|14|TRBV4-2|.
CASSSRDKAYEQYF
TGTGCCAGCAGCAGCCGGGACAAAGCCTACGAGCAGTACTTC
>TRBD1|TRBJ2-7|16|TRBV5-6|.
CASSLETGGVWYEQYF
TGTGCCAGCAGCTTGGAGACAGGGGGCGTTTGGTACGAGCAGTACTTC
>.|TRBJ1-2|13|TRBV29-1|.
CSASRGGSYGYTF
TGCAGCGCATCCAGAGGAGGTTCCTATGGCTACACCTTC
>TRBD2|TRBJ2-5|15|TRBV2|.
CASRGTSGSAETQYF
TGTGCCAGCAGAGGGACTAGCGGGAGTGCAGAGACCCAGTACTTC
>TRBD1|TRBJ2-2|13|TRBV5-4|few
CASSRGQSGELFF
TGTGCCAGCAGCAGGGGGCAAAGCGGGGAGCTGTTTTTT
>.|TRBJ2-1|13|TRBV2|.
CASSERGYNEQFF
TGTGCCAGCAGTGAGCGGGGATACAATGAGCAGTTCTTC
>.|TRBJ2-5|17|TRBV13|.
CASSLRVYGGGVETQYF
TGTGCCAGCAGCCTCCGAGTCTACGGGGGAGGAGTAGAGACCCAGTACTTC
>.|TRBJ1-1|13|TRBV24-1|.
CATSGDKNTEAFF
TGTGCCACCAGTGGAGACAAGAACACTGAAGCTTTCTTT
>.|TRBJ2-5|13|TRBV12-3/TRBV12-4|.
CASTPWSEETQYF
TGTGCCAGCACCCCTTGGTCGGAAGAGACCCAGTACTTC
>.|TRBJ2-1|12|TRBV6-4|once
CASTPQGNEQFF
TGTGCCAGCACCCCCCAGGGGAATGAGCAGTTCTTC
>.|TRBJ2-5|13|TRBV2|.
CASRGWRGETQYF
TGTGCCAGCAGAGGATGGAGAGGAGAGACCCAGTACTTC
>TRBD2|TRBJ2-1|17|TRBV7-6|.
CASSLGTSGRAHNEQFF
TGTGCCAGCAGCTTGGGTACTAGCGGGAGGGCTCATAATGAGCAGTTCTTC
>.|TRBJ2-2|15|TRBV4-1|.
CASSQDGVSAGELFF
TGCGCCAGCAGCCAAGACGGGGTTTCCGCCGGGGAGCTGTTTTTT
>.|TRBJ1-2|12|TRBV5-1|.
CASSPGMYGYTF
TGCGCCAGCAGCCCAGGGATGTATGGCTACACCTTC
>.|TRBJ2-5|13|TRBV10-1|.
CASSRQVQETQYF
TGCGCCAGCAGTAGACAGGTTCAAGAGACCCAGTACTTC
>TRBD1|TRBJ1-3|16|TRBV7-9|.
CASSYTQGVVGNTIYF
TGTGCCAGCAGCTATACTCAGGGGGTGGTAGGAAACACCATATATTTT
>.|TRBJ2-1|17|TRBV18|.
CASSPFITGTQGGEQFF
TGTGCCAGCTCACCCTTTATTACCGGGACCCAAGGGGGTGAGCAGTTCTTC
>TRBD2|TRBJ2-5|14|TRBV27|.
CASSSASGMETQYF
TGTGCCAGCAGTTCCGCTAGCGGGATGGAGACCCAGTACTTC
>TRBD1|TRBJ2-3|18|TRBV19|.
CASSIRPPGQGAQDTQYF
TGTGCCAGTAGTATAAGGCCTCCGGGACAGGGGGCGCAAGATACGCAGTATTTT
>TRBD1|TRBJ2-7|13|TRBV30|once
CAWGTGSSYEQYF
TGTGCCTGGGGGACAGGTTCATCCTACGAGCAGTACTTC
>TRBD2|TRBJ2-7|15|TRBV29-1|.
CSVEDRTSGRPQEYF
TGCAGCGTTGAAGATCGGACTAGCGGGAGACCCCAGGAGTACTTC